A selection of T cell receptor beta chains follows, all from one sample in a study of response to subunit inactivated influenza vaccine. TCRdb re-derived calls from the RT-PCR reads in MiXCR, one entry per CDR3 protein. Among hundreds of thousands of distinct CDR3 sequences, about 14% were seen once, and the ten largest hold approximately 7.6%. The sequencing here drew on PBMCs from blood, taken approximately 15 days before vaccination. The receptors derive from a man aged 50 or older who received an inactivated influenza vaccine. Each CDR3 is given with its conserved first and last residue. D genes are given only for firm matches. Part of the rows lack a size; the others show once, few, many or a class for expanded clones.

j_gene: TRBJ2-5; abundance: -; d_gene: TRBD2; v_gene: TRBV12-3/TRBV12-4; len: 16; CDR3nt: TGTGCCAGCAGTTCCGGGACTAGGGGGGTGGGCGAGACCCAGTACTTC; CDR3aa: CASSSGTRGVGETQYF
j_gene: TRBJ2-7; abundance: once; d_gene: -; v_gene: TRBV28; len: 14; CDR3nt: TGTGCCAGCAGTTTGGCACAGGGTCGCCACGAGCAGTACTTC; CDR3aa: CASSLAQGRHEQYF
j_gene: TRBJ1-1; abundance: few; d_gene: -; v_gene: TRBV5-6; len: 13; CDR3nt: TGTGCCAGCGGGGGGGGGAAAGAAACTGAAGCTTTCTTT; CDR3aa: CASGGGKETEAFF
j_gene: TRBJ2-2; abundance: -; d_gene: TRBD2; v_gene: TRBV3-1; len: 19; CDR3nt: TGTGCCAGCAGCCCCTGGACTAGCGCCCTTTTGCCGAACACCGGGGAGCTGTTTTTT; CDR3aa: CASSPWTSALLPNTGELFF
j_gene: TRBJ2-1; abundance: -; d_gene: TRBD2; v_gene: TRBV4-3; len: 15; CDR3nt: TGCGCCAGCAGCCGAGAACTAGCGGGGGGTCGAGAGCAGTTCTTC; CDR3aa: CASSRELAGGREQFF
j_gene: TRBJ2-2; abundance: few; d_gene: TRBD1; v_gene: TRBV5-5; len: 16; CDR3nt: TGTGCCAGCAGCCAAGCCGGACAGGGGAAGGCCGGGGAGCTGTTTTTT; CDR3aa: CASSQAGQGKAGELFF
j_gene: TRBJ1-2; abundance: many; d_gene: -; v_gene: TRBV7-2; len: 13; CDR3nt: TGTGCCAGCTCACTGGACTCTAACTATGGCTACACCTTC; CDR3aa: CASSLDSNYGYTF
j_gene: TRBJ2-5; abundance: -; d_gene: TRBD1; v_gene: TRBV5-1; len: 14; CDR3nt: TGCGCCAGCAGGCCGACAGGGTACCAAGAGACCCAGTACTTC; CDR3aa: CASRPTGYQETQYF
j_gene: TRBJ2-3; abundance: few; d_gene: TRBD2; v_gene: TRBV2; len: 13; CDR3nt: TGTGCCAGCAAATCCGGGGGGGGAGATACGCAGTATTTT; CDR3aa: CASKSGGGDTQYF
j_gene: TRBJ2-5; abundance: once; d_gene: -; v_gene: TRBV10-3; len: 15; CDR3nt: TGTGCCATCAGTGAGCCCAGGGGCTTCCAAGAGACCCAGTACTTC; CDR3aa: CAISEPRGFQETQYF
j_gene: TRBJ2-1; abundance: few; d_gene: TRBD2; v_gene: TRBV28; len: 17; CDR3nt: TGTGCCAGCAGACGTGGGACTAGCGGGAGTTTTAGAAATGAGCAGTTCTTC; CDR3aa: CASRRGTSGSFRNEQFF
j_gene: TRBJ2-4; abundance: few; d_gene: -; v_gene: TRBV11-2; len: 16; CDR3nt: TGTGCCAGCAGCGTACAGACAGTTATAGCCAAAAACATTCAGTACTTC; CDR3aa: CASSVQTVIAKNIQYF
j_gene: TRBJ2-5; abundance: -; d_gene: TRBD2; v_gene: TRBV4-1; len: 15; CDR3nt: TGCGCCAGCAGCCAAGATACAGCCGGGGGGGAGACCCAGTACTTC; CDR3aa: CASSQDTAGGETQYF
j_gene: TRBJ1-1; abundance: few; d_gene: -; v_gene: TRBV5-1; len: 18; CDR3nt: TGCGCCAGCAGCTTGTCCCATCGCCTAACAGGGAGTGGCACTGAAGCTTTCTTT; CDR3aa: CASSLSHRLTGSGTEAFF
j_gene: TRBJ2-7; abundance: few; d_gene: -; v_gene: TRBV27; len: 14; CDR3nt: TGTGCCAGCAGTTTATCCCCCAAGGTGGGCGAGCAGTACTTC; CDR3aa: CASSLSPKVGEQYF
j_gene: TRBJ2-2; abundance: few; d_gene: -; v_gene: TRBV5-1; len: 14; CDR3nt: TGCGCCAGCAGCGAAGAACAGGGCACCGGGGAGCTGTTTTTT; CDR3aa: CASSEEQGTGELFF
j_gene: TRBJ1-6; abundance: few; d_gene: TRBD1; v_gene: TRBV6-5; len: 15; CDR3nt: TGTGCCAGCAGTTACTCGACAGGGTGGCGTTCACCCCTCCACTTT; CDR3aa: CASSYSTGWRSPLHF
j_gene: TRBJ1-1; abundance: -; d_gene: -; v_gene: TRBV19; len: 13; CDR3nt: TGTGCCAGTAGTATAGAGGTGGCAGAAGAAGCTTTCTTT; CDR3aa: CASSIEVAEEAFF
j_gene: TRBJ2-7; abundance: -; d_gene: -; v_gene: TRBV28; len: 15; CDR3nt: TGTGCCAGCAGGCTACCGGGACTGCGCTCCTACGAGCAGTACTTC; CDR3aa: CASRLPGLRSYEQYF
j_gene: TRBJ2-1; abundance: few; d_gene: -; v_gene: TRBV7-2; len: 15; CDR3nt: TGTGCCAGCAGCTTAGGTGGGACGGCCAACAATGAGCAGTTCTTC; CDR3aa: CASSLGGTANNEQFF
j_gene: TRBJ2-7; abundance: -; d_gene: TRBD1; v_gene: TRBV6-2/TRBV6-3; len: 13; CDR3nt: TGTGCCAGCAGTCGACACAGGGGCTACGAGCAGTACTTC; CDR3aa: CASSRHRGYEQYF
j_gene: TRBJ2-7; abundance: -; d_gene: -; v_gene: TRBV20-1; len: 13; CDR3nt: TGCAGTCCCAACAGGGCTCTAGGGTACGAGCAGTACTTC; CDR3aa: CSPNRALGYEQYF
j_gene: TRBJ2-3; abundance: -; d_gene: -; v_gene: TRBV11-2; len: 15; CDR3nt: TGTGCCAGCAGCTTAGCGCGGGCCTCCGCAGATACGCAGTATTTT; CDR3aa: CASSLARASADTQYF
j_gene: TRBJ2-3; abundance: many; d_gene: -; v_gene: TRBV7-8; len: 15; CDR3nt: TGTGCCAGCAGCTTCGAACCGAGCAGCACAGATACGCAGTATTTT; CDR3aa: CASSFEPSSTDTQYF
j_gene: TRBJ1-6; abundance: many; d_gene: -; v_gene: TRBV11-2; len: 12; CDR3nt: TGTGCCAGCAGCTTTTCTAAGTCACCCCTCCACTTT; CDR3aa: CASSFSKSPLHF
j_gene: TRBJ2-2; abundance: -; d_gene: TRBD2; v_gene: TRBV27; len: 17; CDR3nt: TGTGCCAGCAGTTTTCTAGCGGGAGCTCGGAACACCGGGGAGCTGTTTTTT; CDR3aa: CASSFLAGARNTGELFF
j_gene: TRBJ2-5; abundance: -; d_gene: TRBD1; v_gene: TRBV24-1; len: 15; CDR3nt: TGTGCCACCAGTGATGGGGACAGGGGAGAAGAGACCCAGTACTTC; CDR3aa: CATSDGDRGEETQYF
j_gene: TRBJ1-6; abundance: few; d_gene: TRBD1; v_gene: TRBV20-1; len: 19; CDR3nt: TGCAGTGCTAGAGATGAGACAGGGGGGATTGGCTCCTATAATTCACCCCTCCACTTT; CDR3aa: CSARDETGGIGSYNSPLHF
j_gene: TRBJ1-4; abundance: few; d_gene: -; v_gene: TRBV27; len: 13; CDR3nt: TGTGCCAGCAGGTTCGGTAACGCTGGAAAACTGTTTTTT; CDR3aa: CASRFGNAGKLFF
j_gene: TRBJ2-5; abundance: many; d_gene: TRBD2; v_gene: TRBV5-1; len: 14; CDR3nt: TGCGCCAGCAGCAGGGTAGCGGGTGAAGAGACCCAGTACTTC; CDR3aa: CASSRVAGEETQYF
j_gene: TRBJ1-5; abundance: few; d_gene: -; v_gene: TRBV12-3/TRBV12-4; len: 13; CDR3nt: TGTGCCAGCAGTGAGACAAGCAATCAGCCCCAGCATTTT; CDR3aa: CASSETSNQPQHF
j_gene: TRBJ1-5; abundance: -; d_gene: -; v_gene: TRBV20-1; len: 14; CDR3nt: TGCAGTGCTAGAGATCTGCAGGGCTCTCAGCCCCAGCATTTT; CDR3aa: CSARDLQGSQPQHF
j_gene: TRBJ1-3; abundance: few; d_gene: -; v_gene: TRBV6-5; len: 16; CDR3nt: TGTGCCAGCAGTTACGCCAGAACAATCTCTGGAAACACCATATATTTT; CDR3aa: CASSYARTISGNTIYF
j_gene: TRBJ2-6; abundance: -; d_gene: -; v_gene: TRBV11-2; len: 17; CDR3nt: TGTGCCAGCAGCACAACCGTGGGCCCGCCTGGGGCCAACGTCCTGACTTTC; CDR3aa: CASSTTVGPPGANVLTF
j_gene: TRBJ1-5; abundance: few; d_gene: -; v_gene: TRBV29-1; len: 13; CDR3nt: TGCAGCGTCGTGGACAGTAGCAATCAGCCCCAGCATTTT; CDR3aa: CSVVDSSNQPQHF
j_gene: TRBJ2-1; abundance: -; d_gene: -; v_gene: TRBV5-1; len: 14; CDR3nt: TGCGCCAGCAGCTTGGCCCCGGGATCCAATGAGCAGTTCTTC; CDR3aa: CASSLAPGSNEQFF
j_gene: TRBJ2-3; abundance: few; d_gene: TRBD2; v_gene: TRBV20-1; len: 14; CDR3nt: TGCAGTGCTGTAGCGGGGGGACTCACAGATACGCAGTATTTT; CDR3aa: CSAVAGGLTDTQYF
j_gene: TRBJ1-2; abundance: -; d_gene: -; v_gene: TRBV7-2; len: 14; CDR3nt: TGTGCCAGCAGCCCGAGGACAGCCTTCTATGGCTACACCTTC; CDR3aa: CASSPRTAFYGYTF
j_gene: TRBJ2-5; abundance: many; d_gene: -; v_gene: TRBV11-2; len: 15; CDR3nt: TGTGCCAGCAGCTTACAGTTTGGGGACCAAGAGACCCAGTACTTC; CDR3aa: CASSLQFGDQETQYF
j_gene: TRBJ2-3; abundance: few; d_gene: TRBD1; v_gene: TRBV24-1; len: 15; CDR3nt: TGTGCCACCAGTGATTGGACAGGGACCACAGATACGCAGTATTTT; CDR3aa: CATSDWTGTTDTQYF
j_gene: TRBJ2-7; abundance: -; d_gene: -; v_gene: TRBV18; len: 14; CDR3nt: TGTGCCAGCTCACCTGTGCGGGCCCAAGTAGATCAGTACTTC; CDR3aa: CASSPVRAQVDQYF
j_gene: TRBJ1-2; abundance: few; d_gene: TRBD1; v_gene: TRBV28; len: 15; CDR3nt: TGTGCCAGCAGTTTTTTCTCGGACAGGTTCTATGGCTACACCTTC; CDR3aa: CASSFFSDRFYGYTF